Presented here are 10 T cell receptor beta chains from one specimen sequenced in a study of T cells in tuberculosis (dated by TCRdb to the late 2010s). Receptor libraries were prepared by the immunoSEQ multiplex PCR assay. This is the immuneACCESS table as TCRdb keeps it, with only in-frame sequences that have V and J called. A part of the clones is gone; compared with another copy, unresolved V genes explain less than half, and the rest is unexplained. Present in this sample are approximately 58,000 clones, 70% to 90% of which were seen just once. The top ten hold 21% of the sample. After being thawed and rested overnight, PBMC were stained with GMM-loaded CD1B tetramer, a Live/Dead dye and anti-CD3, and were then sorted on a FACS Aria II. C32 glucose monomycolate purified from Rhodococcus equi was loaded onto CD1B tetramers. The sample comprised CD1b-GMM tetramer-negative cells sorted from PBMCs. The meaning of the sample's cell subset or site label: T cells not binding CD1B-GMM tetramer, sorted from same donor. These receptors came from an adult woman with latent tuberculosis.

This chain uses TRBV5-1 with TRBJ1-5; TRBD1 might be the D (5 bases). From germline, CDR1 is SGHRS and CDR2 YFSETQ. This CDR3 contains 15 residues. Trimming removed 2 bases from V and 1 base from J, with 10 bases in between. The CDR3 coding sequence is TGCGCCAGCAGCTTATGGGGCTCCAGCAATCAGCCCCAGCATTTT. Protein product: CASSLWGSSNQPQHF.

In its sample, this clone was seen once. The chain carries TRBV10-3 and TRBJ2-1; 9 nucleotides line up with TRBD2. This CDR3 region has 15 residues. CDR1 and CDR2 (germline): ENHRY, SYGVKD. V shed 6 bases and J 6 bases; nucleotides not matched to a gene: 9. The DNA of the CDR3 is TGTGCCATCAGGATAGCGGGAGCCAAGGGCAATGAGCAGTTCTTC. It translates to CAIRIAGAKGNEQFF.

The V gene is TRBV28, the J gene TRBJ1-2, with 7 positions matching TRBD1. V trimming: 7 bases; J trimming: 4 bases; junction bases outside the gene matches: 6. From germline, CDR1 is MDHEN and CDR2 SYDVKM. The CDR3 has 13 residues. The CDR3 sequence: CASTQGGAYGYTF. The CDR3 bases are TGTGCCAGCACCCAAGGGGGCGCCTATGGCTACACCTTC.

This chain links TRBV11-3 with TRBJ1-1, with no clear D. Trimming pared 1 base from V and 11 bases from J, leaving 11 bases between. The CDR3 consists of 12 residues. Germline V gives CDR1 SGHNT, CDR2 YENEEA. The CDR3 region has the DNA TGTGCCAGCAGCTTAGGGGCTGACGCCGCTTTCTTT. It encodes CASSLGADAAFF. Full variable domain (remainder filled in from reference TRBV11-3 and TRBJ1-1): EAGVVQSPRYKIIEKKQPVAFWCNPISGHNTLYWYLQNLGQGPELLIRYENEEAVDDSQLPKDRFSAERLKGVDSTLKIQPAELGDSAVYLCASSLGADAAFFGQGTRLTVV.

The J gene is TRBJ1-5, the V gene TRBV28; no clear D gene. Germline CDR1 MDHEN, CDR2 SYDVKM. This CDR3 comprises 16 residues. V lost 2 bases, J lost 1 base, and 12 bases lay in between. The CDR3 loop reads CASSLGGLGSNQPQHF. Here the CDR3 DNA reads TGTGCCAGCAGTTTAGGAGGGCTTGGGAGCAATCAGCCCCAGCATTTT.

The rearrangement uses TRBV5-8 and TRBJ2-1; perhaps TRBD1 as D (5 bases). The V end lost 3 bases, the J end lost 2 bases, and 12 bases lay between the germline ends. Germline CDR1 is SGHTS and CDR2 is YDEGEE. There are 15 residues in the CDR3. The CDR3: CASSSQGIPYNEQFF. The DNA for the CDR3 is TGTGCCAGCAGCTCCCAGGGAATCCCCTACAATGAGCAGTTCTTC.

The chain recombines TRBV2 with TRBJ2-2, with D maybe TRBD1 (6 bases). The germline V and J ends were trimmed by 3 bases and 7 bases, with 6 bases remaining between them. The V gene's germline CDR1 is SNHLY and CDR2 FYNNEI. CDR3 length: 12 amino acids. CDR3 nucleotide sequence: TGTGCCAGCAGTGAGGACAGCGGGGAGCTGTTTTTT. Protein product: CASSEDSGELFF.

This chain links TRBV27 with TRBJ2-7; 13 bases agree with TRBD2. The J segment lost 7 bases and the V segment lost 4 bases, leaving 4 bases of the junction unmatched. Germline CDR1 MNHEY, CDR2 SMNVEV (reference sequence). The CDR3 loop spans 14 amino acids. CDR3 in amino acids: CASSSGTSGIEQYF. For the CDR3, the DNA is TGTGCCAGCAGTTCCGGGACTAGCGGGATTGAGCAGTACTTC.

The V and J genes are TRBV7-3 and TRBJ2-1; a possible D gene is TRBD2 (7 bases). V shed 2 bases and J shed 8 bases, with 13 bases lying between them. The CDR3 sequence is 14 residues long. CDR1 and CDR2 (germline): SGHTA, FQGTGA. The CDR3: CASSLLGGGDEQFF. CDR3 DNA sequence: TGTGCCAGCAGCTTACTCGGCGGGGGCGATGAGCAGTTCTTC.

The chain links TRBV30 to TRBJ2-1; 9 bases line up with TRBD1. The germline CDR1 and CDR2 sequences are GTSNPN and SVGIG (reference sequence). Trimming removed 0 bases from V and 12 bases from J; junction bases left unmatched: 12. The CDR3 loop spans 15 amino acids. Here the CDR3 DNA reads TGTGCCTGGAGTGTCCCCCGGACAGGGGAGAACGGGCAGTTCTTC. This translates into CAWSVPRTGENGQFF.